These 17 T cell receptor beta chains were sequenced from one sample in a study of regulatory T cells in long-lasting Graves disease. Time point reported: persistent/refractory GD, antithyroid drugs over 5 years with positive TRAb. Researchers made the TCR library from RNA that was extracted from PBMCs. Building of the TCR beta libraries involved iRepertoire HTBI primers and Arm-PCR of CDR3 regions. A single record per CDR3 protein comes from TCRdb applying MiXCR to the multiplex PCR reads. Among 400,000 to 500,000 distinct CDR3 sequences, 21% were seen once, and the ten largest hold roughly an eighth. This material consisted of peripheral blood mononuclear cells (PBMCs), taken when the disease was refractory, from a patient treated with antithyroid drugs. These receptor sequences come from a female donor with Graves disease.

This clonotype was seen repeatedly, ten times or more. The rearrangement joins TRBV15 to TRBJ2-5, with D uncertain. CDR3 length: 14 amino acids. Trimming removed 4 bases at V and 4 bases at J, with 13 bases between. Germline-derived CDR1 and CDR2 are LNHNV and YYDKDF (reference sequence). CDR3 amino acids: CATSTGNPLETQYF. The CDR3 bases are TGTGCCACCAGCACTGGGAACCCCTTAGAGACCCAGTACTTC.

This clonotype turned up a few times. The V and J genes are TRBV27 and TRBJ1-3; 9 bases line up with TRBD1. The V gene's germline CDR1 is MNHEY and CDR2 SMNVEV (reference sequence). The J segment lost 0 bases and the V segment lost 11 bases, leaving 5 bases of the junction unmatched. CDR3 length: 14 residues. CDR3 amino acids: CASRTGASGNTIYF. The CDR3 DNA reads TGTGCCTCTAGGACAGGGGCCTCTGGAAACACCATATATTTT.

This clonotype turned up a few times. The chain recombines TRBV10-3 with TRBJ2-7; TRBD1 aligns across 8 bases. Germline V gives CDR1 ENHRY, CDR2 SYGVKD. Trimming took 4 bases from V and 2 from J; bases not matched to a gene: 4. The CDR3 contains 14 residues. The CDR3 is CAISVSTGAYEQYF. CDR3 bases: TGTGCCATCAGTGTTTCGACAGGGGCCTACGAGCAGTACTTC.

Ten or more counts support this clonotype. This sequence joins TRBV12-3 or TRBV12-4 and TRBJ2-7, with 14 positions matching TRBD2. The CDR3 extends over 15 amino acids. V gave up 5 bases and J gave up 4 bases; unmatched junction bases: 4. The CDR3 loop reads CASSRLAGGPYEQYF. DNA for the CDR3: TGTGCCAGCAGTCGACTAGCGGGAGGGCCTTACGAGCAGTACTTC.

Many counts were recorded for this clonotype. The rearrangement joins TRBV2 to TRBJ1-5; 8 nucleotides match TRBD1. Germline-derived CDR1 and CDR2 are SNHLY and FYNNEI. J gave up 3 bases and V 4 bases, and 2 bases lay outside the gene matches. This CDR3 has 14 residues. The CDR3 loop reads CASSGQGLNQPQHF. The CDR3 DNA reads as TGTGCCAGCAGTGGACAGGGGCTCAATCAGCCCCAGCATTTT.

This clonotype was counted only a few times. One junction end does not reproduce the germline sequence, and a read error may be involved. The CDR3 reads CASSLGDRGHAQPQHF. CDR3 in DNA: TGTGCCAGCAGCTTGGGGGACAGAGGTCACGCACAGCCCCAGCATTTT. V usage is TRBV5-1 and J usage is TRBJ1-5; 7 bases are a match to TRBD1. The germline CDR1 and CDR2 sequences are SGHRS and YFSETQ. This CDR3 comprises 16 residues.

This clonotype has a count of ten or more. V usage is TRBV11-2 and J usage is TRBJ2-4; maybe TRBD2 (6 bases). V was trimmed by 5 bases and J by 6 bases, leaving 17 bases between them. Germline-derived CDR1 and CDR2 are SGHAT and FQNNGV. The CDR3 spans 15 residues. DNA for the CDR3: TGTGCCAGCAGCCGCCAGGGAGGTTCCGGAAACATTCAGTACTTC. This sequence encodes CASSRQGGSGNIQYF.

Here the CDR3 DNA reads TGTGCCAGCAGCTTAACCAACTCAGTCAATGAGCAGTTCTTC. Amino acids: CASSLTNSVNEQFF. The V call is TRBV7-3, the J call TRBJ2-1, with D hard to call. V gave up 0 bases and J gave up 6 bases, with 9 bases separating them. The CDR3 runs to 14 residues. Germline V lookup: CDR1 SGHTA, CDR2 FQGTGA.

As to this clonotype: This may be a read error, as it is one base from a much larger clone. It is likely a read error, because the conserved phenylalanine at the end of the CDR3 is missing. CDR3 sequence (DNA): TGCAGTGCCACACCGGGACAGAACTACGAGCAGTACCTC. Its translation: CSATPGQNYEQYL. The chain couples TRBV20-1 to TRBJ2-7, with TRBD1 matching 7 bases. The CDR3 covers 13 residues. The germline gives CDR1 DFQATT, CDR2 SNEGSKA (reference sequence). J was trimmed by 3 bases and V by 6 bases; bases with no gene match: 8.

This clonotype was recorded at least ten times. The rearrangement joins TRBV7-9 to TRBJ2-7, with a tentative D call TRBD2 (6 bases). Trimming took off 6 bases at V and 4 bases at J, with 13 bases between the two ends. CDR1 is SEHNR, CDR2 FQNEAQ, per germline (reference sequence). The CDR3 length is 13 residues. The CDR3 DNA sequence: TGTGCCAGCAGTTCAAGGGAGGATTACGAGCAGTACTTC. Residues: CASSSREDYEQYF.

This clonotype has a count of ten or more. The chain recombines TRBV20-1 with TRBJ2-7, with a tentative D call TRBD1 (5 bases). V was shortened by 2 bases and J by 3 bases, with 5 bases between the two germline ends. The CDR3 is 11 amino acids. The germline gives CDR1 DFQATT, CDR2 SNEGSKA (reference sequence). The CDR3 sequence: CSARTGYEQYF. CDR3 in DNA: TGCAGTGCTAGAACAGGCTACGAGCAGTACTTC.

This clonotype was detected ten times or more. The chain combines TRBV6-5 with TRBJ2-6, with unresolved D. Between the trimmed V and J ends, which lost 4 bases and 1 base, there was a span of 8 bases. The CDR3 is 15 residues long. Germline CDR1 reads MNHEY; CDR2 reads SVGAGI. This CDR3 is CASSLTASGANVLTF. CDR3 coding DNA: TGTGCCAGCAGTTTGACTGCGTCTGGGGCCAACGTCCTGACTTTC.

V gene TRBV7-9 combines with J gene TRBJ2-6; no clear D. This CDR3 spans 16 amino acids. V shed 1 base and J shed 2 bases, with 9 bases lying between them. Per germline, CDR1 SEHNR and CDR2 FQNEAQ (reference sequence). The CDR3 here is CASSLEGTAGANVLTF. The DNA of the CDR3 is TGTGCCAGCAGCTTAGAGGGTACGGCTGGGGCCAACGTCCTGACTTTC. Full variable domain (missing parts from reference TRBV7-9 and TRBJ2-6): DTGVSQNPRHKITKRGQNVTFRCDPISEHNRLYWYRQTLGQGPEFLTYFQNEAQLEKSRLLSDRFSAERPKGSFSTLEIQRTEQGDSAMYLCASSLEGTAGANVLTFGAGSRLTVL.

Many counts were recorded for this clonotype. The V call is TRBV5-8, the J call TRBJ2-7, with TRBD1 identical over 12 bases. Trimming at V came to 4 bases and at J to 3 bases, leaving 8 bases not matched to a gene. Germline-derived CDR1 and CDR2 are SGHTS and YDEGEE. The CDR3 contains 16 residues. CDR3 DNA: TGTGCCAGCAGCATCGGGACAGGGGGCGTGTACTACGAGCAGTACTTC. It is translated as CASSIGTGGVYYEQYF.

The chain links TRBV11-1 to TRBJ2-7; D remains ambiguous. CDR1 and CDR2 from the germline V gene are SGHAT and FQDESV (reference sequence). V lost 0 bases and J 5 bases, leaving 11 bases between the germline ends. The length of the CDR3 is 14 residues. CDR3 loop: CASSLAGSDHEQYF. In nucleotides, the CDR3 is TGTGCCAGCAGCTTAGCAGGGTCCGATCACGAGCAGTACTTC.

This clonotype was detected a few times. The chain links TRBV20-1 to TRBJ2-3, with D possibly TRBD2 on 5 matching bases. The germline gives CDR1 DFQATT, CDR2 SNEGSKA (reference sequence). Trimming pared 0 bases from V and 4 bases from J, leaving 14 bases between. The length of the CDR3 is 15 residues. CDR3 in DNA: TGCAGTGCTAGAGATCCGGCGGGTCGGCCAGATACGCAGTATTTT. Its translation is CSARDPAGRPDTQYF.

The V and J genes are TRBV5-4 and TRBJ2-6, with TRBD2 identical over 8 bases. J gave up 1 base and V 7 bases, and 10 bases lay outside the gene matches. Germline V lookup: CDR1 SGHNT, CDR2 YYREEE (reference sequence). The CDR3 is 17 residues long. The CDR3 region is CASPGGLESSGANVLTF. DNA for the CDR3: TGTGCCAGCCCCGGGGGACTAGAGTCATCTGGGGCCAACGTCCTGACTTTC.